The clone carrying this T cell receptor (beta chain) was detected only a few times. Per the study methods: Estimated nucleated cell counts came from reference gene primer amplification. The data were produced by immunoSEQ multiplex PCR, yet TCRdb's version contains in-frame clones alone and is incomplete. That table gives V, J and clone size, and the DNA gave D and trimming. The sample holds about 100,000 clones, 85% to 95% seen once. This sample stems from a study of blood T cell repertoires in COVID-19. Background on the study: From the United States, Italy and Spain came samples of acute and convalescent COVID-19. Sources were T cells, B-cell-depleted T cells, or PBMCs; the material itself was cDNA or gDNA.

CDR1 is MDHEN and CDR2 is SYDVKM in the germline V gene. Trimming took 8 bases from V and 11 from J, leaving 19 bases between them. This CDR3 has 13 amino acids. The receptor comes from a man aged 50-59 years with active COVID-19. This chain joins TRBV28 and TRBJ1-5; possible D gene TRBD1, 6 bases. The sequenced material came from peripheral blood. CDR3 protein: CASVSGAVRTQHF. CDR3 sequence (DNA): TGTGCCAGCGTTTCAGGGGCCGTTAGGACCCAGCATTTT. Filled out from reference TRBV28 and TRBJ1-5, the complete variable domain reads DVKVTQSSRYLVKRTGEKVFLECVQDMDHENMFWYRQDPGLGLRLIYFSYDVKMKEKGDIPEGYSVSREKKERFSLILESASTNQTSMYLCASVSGAVRTQHFGDGTRLSIL.